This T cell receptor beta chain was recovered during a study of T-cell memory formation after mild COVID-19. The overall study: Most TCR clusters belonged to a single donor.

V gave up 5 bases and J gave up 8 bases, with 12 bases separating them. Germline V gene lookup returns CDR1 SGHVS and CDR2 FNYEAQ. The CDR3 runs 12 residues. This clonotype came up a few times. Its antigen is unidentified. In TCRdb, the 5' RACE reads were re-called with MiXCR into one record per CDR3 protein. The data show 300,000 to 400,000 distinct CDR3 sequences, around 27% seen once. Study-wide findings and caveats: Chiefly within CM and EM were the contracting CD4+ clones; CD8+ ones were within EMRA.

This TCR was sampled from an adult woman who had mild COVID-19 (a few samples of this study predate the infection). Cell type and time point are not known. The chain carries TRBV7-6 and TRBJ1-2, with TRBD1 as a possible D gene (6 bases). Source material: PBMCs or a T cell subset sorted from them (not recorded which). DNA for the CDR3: TGTGCCAGCAGCCTACAGGGATTCGGCTACACCTTC. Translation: CASSLQGFGYTF.